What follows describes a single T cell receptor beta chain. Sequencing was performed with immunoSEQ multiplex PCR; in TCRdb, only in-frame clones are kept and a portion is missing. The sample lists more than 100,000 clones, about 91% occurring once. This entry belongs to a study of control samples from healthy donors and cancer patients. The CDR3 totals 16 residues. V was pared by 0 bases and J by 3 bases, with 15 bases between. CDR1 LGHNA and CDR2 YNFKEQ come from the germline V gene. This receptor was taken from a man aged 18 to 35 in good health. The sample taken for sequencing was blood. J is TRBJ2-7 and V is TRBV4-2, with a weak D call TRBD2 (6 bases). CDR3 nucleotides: TGTGCCAGCAGCCAAGAGGAGGGCCGAGGAAACTACGAGCAGTACTTC. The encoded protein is CASSQEEGRGNYEQYF.